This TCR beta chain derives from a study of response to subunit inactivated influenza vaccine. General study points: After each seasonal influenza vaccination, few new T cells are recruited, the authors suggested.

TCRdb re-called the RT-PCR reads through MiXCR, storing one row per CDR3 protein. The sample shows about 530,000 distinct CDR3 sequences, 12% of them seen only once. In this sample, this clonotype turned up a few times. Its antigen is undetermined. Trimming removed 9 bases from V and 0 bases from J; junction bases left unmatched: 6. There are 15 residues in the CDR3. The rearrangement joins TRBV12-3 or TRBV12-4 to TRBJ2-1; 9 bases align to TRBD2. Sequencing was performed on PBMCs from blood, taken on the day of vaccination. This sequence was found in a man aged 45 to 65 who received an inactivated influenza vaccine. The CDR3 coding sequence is TGTGCCAGTTCTGCGGGAGGGCCCTCCTACAATGAGCAGTTCTTC. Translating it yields CASSAGGPSYNEQFF.